This T cell receptor beta chain was identified in a study of control samples from healthy donors and cancer patients. There are 11 residues in the CDR3. The germline CDR1 and CDR2 sequences are SQVTM and ANQGSEA. The V gene lost 2 bases and the J gene lost 10 bases, with 9 bases spanning the gap. The repertoire was sequenced with immunoSEQ multiplex PCR; TCRdb's copy has only in-frame clones and lacks some. The data show around 85,000 clones, with roughly 93% seen just once and approximately 4.8% held by the top ten. This sequence joins TRBV29-1 and TRBJ2-1; D might be TRBD1 (6 bases). Sequencing was performed on blood. This TCR was sampled from a young woman in good health. The CDR3 bases are TGCAGCGTTGAATACAGGGAGGAGCAGTTCTTC. Translating it yields CSVEYREEQFF.